Following are 2 T cell receptor beta chains from one sample sequenced in a study of Ad26.COV2.S vaccination and SARS-CoV-2 variants. The treatment here: some 20 received Ad26.COV2.S at low or high dose, single or two shots; about five received placebo; per-sample allocation not given. Collection of the samples took place on day 63 after the first injection of vaccine or placebo. Libraries were prepared by immunoSEQ multiplex PCR; TCRdb keeps only in-frame clonotypes and omits some of them. The sample holds 300,000 to 350,000 clones, roughly 90% seen once. The sample here was peripheral blood, taken in a trial of Ad26.COV2.S vaccine versus placebo. The origin of the receptors is a person aged 18-60 years who received the Ad26.COV2.S COVID-19 vaccine or a placebo.

Regarding this clone: An end of the junction differs from the germline gene, which may be a read error. The chain combines TRBV4-3 with TRBJ1-2; D is unresolved. The CDR3 totals 13 residues. Per the germline V gene, CDR1 is LGHNA and CDR2 is YSLEER. The CDR3: CASSQDGVRGNLF. The CDR3 region has the DNA TGCGCCAGCAGCCAAGATGGGGTTAGAGGGAACCTTTTC.

In its sample, this clone was seen once. The gene calls are TRBV18 and TRBJ1-1; D is undetermined. Between the trimmed V and J ends, which lost 4 bases and 10 bases, there was a span of 16 bases. Germline CDR1 KGHSH, CDR2 LQKENI. The CDR3 is 13 residues long. In nucleotides, the CDR3 is TGTGCCAGCTCACTCGACCTGACCGGCGGAGCTTTCTTT. Its translation is CASSLDLTGGAFF.